What follows are 14 T cell receptor beta chains derived from one specimen sequenced in a study of cytomegalovirus exposure and HLA in healthy donors. Primers included in the PCR were 60 Vbeta and 13 Jbeta primers. Here immunoSEQ multiplex PCR was the method, and the copy in TCRdb shows in-frame clones only, minus some. The sample comprises over 50,000 clones, roughly 83% of which are singletons, and 1.5% to 2% rests with the top ten. Sequencing input: PBMCs. The origin of the receptors is a man aged 35-49 years in good health and CMV-seronegative.

The chain is built from TRBV5-8 and TRBJ1-2; D is perhaps TRBD1 (5 bases). The CDR3 spans 14 residues. The V gene's germline CDR1 is SGHTS and CDR2 YDEGEE. The V end was cut by 4 bases, the J end by 0 bases, with 10 bases between. CDR3 DNA: TGTGCCAGCAGCGTGCAGGGTGCTAACTATGGCTACACCTTC. Protein sequence: CASSVQGANYGYTF.

The chain employs TRBV27 and TRBJ1-1; D gene uncertain. V was trimmed by 0 bases and J by 1 base, leaving 6 bases between them. The CDR3 length is 14 residues. CDR1 and CDR2 (germline): MNHEY, SMNVEV (reference sequence). The CDR3: CASSLSSRNTEAFF. In nucleotides, the CDR3 is TGTGCCAGCAGTTTATCGTCGAGGAACACTGAAGCTTTCTTT.

J is TRBJ2-5 and V is TRBV27; perhaps TRBD1 as D (6 bases). This CDR3 comprises 14 residues. The germline V and J ends were trimmed by 5 bases and 4 bases, with 14 bases remaining between them. Germline CDR1 reads MNHEY; CDR2 reads SMNVEV (reference sequence). CDR3 bases: TGTGCCAGCAGTCCGCAGGGGATCCGAGAGACCCAGTACTTC. It codes for CASSPQGIRETQYF.

This chain joins TRBV5-1 and TRBJ2-5; 8 nucleotides align to TRBD2. Germline V gene sequence: CDR1 SGHRS, CDR2 YFSETQ. Trimming removed 0 bases from V and 1 base from J; junction bases left unmatched: 5. This CDR3 region has 16 residues. The CDR3 here is CASSLAETSGQETQYF. The CDR3 region has the DNA TGCGCCAGCAGCTTGGCCGAAACTAGCGGCCAAGAGACCCAGTACTTC.

The chain employs TRBV4-2 and TRBJ2-5, with D possibly matching TRBD1 (6 bases). This CDR3 spans 15 amino acids. Per the germline V gene, CDR1 is LGHNA and CDR2 is YNFKEQ. Between the trimmed V and J ends, which lost 4 bases and 5 bases, there was a span of 17 bases. The CDR3 nucleotides are TGTGCCAGCAGCCTCCGGGACAACGAAGAGGAGACCCAGTACTTC. Its protein is CASSLRDNEEETQYF.

The gene calls are TRBV19 and TRBJ2-2; D gene ambiguous. The CDR3 covers 14 residues. V lost 5 bases and J lost 5, with 12 bases in between. Germline V gene sequence: CDR1 LNHDA, CDR2 SQIVND (reference sequence). The DNA of the CDR3 is TGTGCCAGTAGTTCCTTTCGAGGTACCGGGGAGCTGTTTTTT. This encodes CASSSFRGTGELFF.

The chain is built from TRBV5-5 and TRBJ1-5, with TRBD1 identical over 7 bases. The CDR3 is 15 amino acids. Germline assignment: CDR1 SGHKS and CDR2 YYEKEE (reference sequence). V lost 1 base to trimming and J lost 1 base; unmatched junction nucleotides: 2. The CDR3 sequence is CASSLTGVSNQPQHF. As DNA, the CDR3 is TGTGCCAGCAGCTTGACAGGGGTAAGCAATCAGCCCCAGCATTTT.

This clone turned up a few times. This same CDR3 is encoded by further DNA sequences in the sample. The chain links TRBV28 to TRBJ2-5, with 13 bases identical to TRBD2. This CDR3 is 18 amino acids long. J gave up 5 bases and V 3 bases, and 12 bases lay outside the gene matches. The germline V gene has CDR1 MDHEN and CDR2 SYDVKM. The CDR3 DNA follows: TGTGCCAGCAGTTTCGGGACTAGCGGGGCCCCGGGGGAGGAGACCCAGTACTTC. Residues: CASSFGTSGAPGEETQYF.

The gene calls are TRBV5-1 and TRBJ1-1; D might be TRBD1 (6 bases). The germline CDR1 and CDR2 sequences are SGHRS and YFSETQ. The V end lost 0 bases, the J end lost 4 bases, and 25 bases lay between the germline ends. This CDR3 spans 19 amino acids. CDR3 in DNA: TGCGCCAGCAGCTTGGTTGCAGCGAAATCCTCAAGGACAGTCACTGAAGCTTTCTTT. It codes for CASSLVAAKSSRTVTEAFF.

V and J are TRBV30 and TRBJ1-2, with TRBD1 matching over 8 bases. The V and J ends lost 3 bases and 3 bases, in that order; junction bases with no gene match: 3. CDR1 GTSNPN and CDR2 SVGIG come from the germline V gene (reference sequence). The CDR3 has 13 residues. The CDR3 DNA sequence: TGTGCCTGGAGCGGACAGGGTGACTATGGCTACACCTTC. This codes for CAWSGQGDYGYTF.

The gene calls are TRBV11-2 and TRBJ2-2, with 8 bases lining up with TRBD1. Per germline, CDR1 SGHAT and CDR2 FQNNGV. CDR3 length: 15 amino acids. Trimming at V came to 5 bases and at J to 6 bases, leaving 8 bases not matched to a gene. For the CDR3, the DNA is TGTGCCAGCAGCCATACAGGGGGGCAGGCCGGGGAGCTGTTTTTT. Translated: CASSHTGGQAGELFF.

The chain has TRBV5-3 and TRBJ2-1, with D perhaps matching TRBD2 (6 bases). TRBV5-3 is an open reading frame whose function is uncertain. This CDR3 region has 17 residues. Trimming removed 0 bases from V and 1 base from J, with 14 bases in between. The DNA for the CDR3 is TGTGCCAGAAGCTTGGGGGTGTCGGGGGAGTCCTACAATGAGCAGTTCTTC. Residues: CARSLGVSGESYNEQFF.

This clone was seen a few times. The rearrangement joins TRBV7-6 to TRBJ2-3, with D maybe TRBD1 (5 bases). V was trimmed by 1 base and J by 2 bases, leaving 13 bases between them. Germline V lookup: CDR1 SGHVS, CDR2 FNYEAQ. The CDR3 spans 16 residues. The CDR3 nucleotides are TGTGCCAGCAGCTTAGGGACACAAAGGGCCACAGATACGCAGTATTTT. It translates to CASSLGTQRATDTQYF. Filled out from reference TRBV7-6 and TRBJ2-3, the complete variable domain reads GAGVSQSPRYKVTKRGQDVALRCDPISGHVSLYWYRQALGQGPEFLTYFNYEAQQDKSGLPNDRFSAERPEGSISTLTIQRTEQRDSAMYRCASSLGTQRATDTQYFGPGTRLTVL.

The chain employs TRBV6-1 and TRBJ2-6; the D is unclear. The CDR3 is 16 residues long. V was shortened by 0 bases and J by 2 bases, with 8 bases between the two germline ends. The germline V gene encodes CDR1 MNHNS and CDR2 SASEGT. The CDR3, as DNA: TGTGCCAGCAGTGAAGCTGTGGGCGCTGGGGCCAACGTCCTGACTTTC. Protein sequence: CASSEAVGAGANVLTF.